A selection of T cell receptor beta chains follows, all from one sample in a study of shared clonotypes between healthy human individuals. Produced via immunoSEQ multiplex PCR; TCRdb's table is partial and in-frame only. The profile covers about 1 million clones, with roughly 80% appearing a single time and about 1.5% taken by the ten largest. What was sequenced was memory CD4+ T cells sorted from blood. The receptor source for this set is a man aged 18 to 29 in good health. Both conserved end residues are part of each CDR3. Fields, in order: V gene, CDR3 length, J gene, CDR3 protein.

TRBV11-3	13	TRBJ1-3	CASSTGSGNTIYF
TRBV7-9	14	TRBJ2-7	CASSRTAAGGEQYF
TRBV28	11	TRBJ2-1	CASLGGNEQFF
TRBV23-1	17	TRBJ2-6	CASSRTGGTSGANVLTF
TRBV7-8	14	TRBJ1-1	CASSLGVGNTEAFF
TRBV30	13	TRBJ1-2	CAWSLGQGYGYTF
TRBV5-5	14	TRBJ2-2	CASSFGDGPGELFF
TRBV9	15	TRBJ2-1	CASSEQESSYNEQFF
TRBV14	16	TRBJ2-3	CASSQPGITGADTQYF
TRBV6-5	13	TRBJ2-6	CASTLGGANVLTF
TRBV6-5	14	TRBJ2-7	CASSSGGEYYEQYF
TRBV18	13	TRBJ2-2	CASSPDKTGELFF
TRBV2	15	TRBJ1-1	CASSESPSFNTEAFF
TRBV7-9	17	TRBJ2-5	CASSFSTGGFFQETQYF
TRBV5-6	15	TRBJ1-2	CASSLVKSGAYGYTF
TRBV7-8	14	TRBJ2-3	CASSLEGRTDTQYF
TRBV6-1	11	TRBJ2-7	CASSYHYEQYF
TRBV30	13	TRBJ2-5	CAWSPGLQETQYF
TRBV10-2	14	TRBJ2-1	CASSDAGPYNEQFF
TRBV6-5	13	TRBJ1-1	CASSYSRRTEAFF
TRBV10-3	14	TRBJ1-5	CAISGGTGTQPQHF
TRBV14	14	-	CASSQGSPSYEQYF
TRBV5-5	15	TRBJ1-1	CASSLRDRANTEAFF
TRBV25-1	13	TRBJ2-7	CASSDRVSYEQYF
TRBV6-1	16	TRBJ1-5	CASSDLTGGWGQPQHF
TRBV7-2	16	TRBJ2-7	CASSLVPGGLTYEQYF
TRBV5-6	13	TRBJ2-7	CASSFPASYEQYF
TRBV30	13	TRBJ2-3	CASVGLAVNTQYF
TRBV11-3	14	TRBJ2-2	CASSLEQATGELFF
TRBV5-1	15	TRBJ2-7	CASSLQQGGAYEQYF
TRBV9	15	TRBJ2-1	CASSVGNAAYNEQFF
TRBV11-2	18	TRBJ2-4	CASSLGQLLELAKNIQYF
TRBV6-1	16	TRBJ1-3	CASSARQGNSGNTIYF
TRBV30	14	TRBJ2-7	CAWSLGTGIYEQYF
TRBV15	13	TRBJ1-1	CATRWQIDTEAFF
TRBV6-1	13	TRBJ1-4	CASNTGEREKLFF
TRBV18	15	TRBJ2-3	CASSPQTGSADTQYF
TRBV5-1	14	TRBJ2-5	CASSLSGVDGTQYF
TRBV30	16	TRBJ2-3	CAWIWTSGRLTDTQYF
TRBV5-1	16	TRBJ2-1	CASSLDRGLSYNEQFF
TRBV20-1	11	TRBJ2-1	CSAVTSNEQFF
TRBV6-6	13	TRBJ1-2	CASSRTENYGYTF
TRBV5-1	15	TRBJ2-1	CASSLLSGRDNEQFF
TRBV7-2	15	TRBJ2-3	CASSLTSGISDTQYF